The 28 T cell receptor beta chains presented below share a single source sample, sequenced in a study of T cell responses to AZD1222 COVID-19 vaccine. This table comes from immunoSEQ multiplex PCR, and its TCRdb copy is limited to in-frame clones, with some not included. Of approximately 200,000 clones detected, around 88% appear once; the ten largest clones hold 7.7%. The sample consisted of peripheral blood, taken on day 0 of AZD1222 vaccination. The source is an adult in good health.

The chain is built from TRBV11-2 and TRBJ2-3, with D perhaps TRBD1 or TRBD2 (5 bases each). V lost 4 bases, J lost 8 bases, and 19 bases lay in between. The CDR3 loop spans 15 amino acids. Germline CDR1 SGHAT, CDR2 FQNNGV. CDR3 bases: TGTGCCAGCAGCTCGGCCGGGACCCACGTCGGTACGCAGTATTTT. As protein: CASSSAGTHVGTQYF. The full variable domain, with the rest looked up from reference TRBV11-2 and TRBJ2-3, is EAGVAQSPRYKIIEKRQSVAFWCNPISGHATLYWYQQILGQGPKLLIQFQNNGVVDDSQLPKDRFSAERLKGVDSTLKIQPAKLEDSAVYLCASSSAGTHVGTQYFGPGTRLTVL.

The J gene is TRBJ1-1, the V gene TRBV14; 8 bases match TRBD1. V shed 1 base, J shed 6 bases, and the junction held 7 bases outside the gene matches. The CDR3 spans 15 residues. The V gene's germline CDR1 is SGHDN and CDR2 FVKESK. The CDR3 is CASSQVRTGSAEAFF. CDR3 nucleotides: TGTGCCAGCAGCCAAGTCCGGACAGGGAGCGCTGAAGCTTTCTTT.

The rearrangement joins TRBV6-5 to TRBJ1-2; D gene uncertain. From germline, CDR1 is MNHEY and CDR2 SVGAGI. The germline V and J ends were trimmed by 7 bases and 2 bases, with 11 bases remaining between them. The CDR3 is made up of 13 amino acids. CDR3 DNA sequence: TGTGCCAGCAAGTCACGCATCAACTATGGCTACACCTTC. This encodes CASKSRINYGYTF.

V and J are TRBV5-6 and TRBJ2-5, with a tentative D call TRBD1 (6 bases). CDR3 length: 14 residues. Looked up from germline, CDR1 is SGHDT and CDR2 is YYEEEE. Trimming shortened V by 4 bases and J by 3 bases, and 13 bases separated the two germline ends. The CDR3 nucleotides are TGTGCCAGCAGCCAGAAGGGGGTCGAAGAGACCCAGTACTTC. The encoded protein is CASSQKGVEETQYF.

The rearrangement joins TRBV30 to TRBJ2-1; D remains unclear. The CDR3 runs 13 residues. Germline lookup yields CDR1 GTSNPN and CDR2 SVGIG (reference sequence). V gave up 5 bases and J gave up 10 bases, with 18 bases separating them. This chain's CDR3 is CAWAQDVPGEQFF. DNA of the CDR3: TGTGCCTGGGCCCAAGATGTCCCAGGAGAGCAGTTCTTC.

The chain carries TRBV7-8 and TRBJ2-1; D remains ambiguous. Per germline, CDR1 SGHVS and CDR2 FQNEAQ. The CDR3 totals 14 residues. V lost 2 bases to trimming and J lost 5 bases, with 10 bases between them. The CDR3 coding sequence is TGTGCCAGCAGCTTACAACCCGCCAACAATGAGCAGTTCTTC. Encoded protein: CASSLQPANNEQFF.

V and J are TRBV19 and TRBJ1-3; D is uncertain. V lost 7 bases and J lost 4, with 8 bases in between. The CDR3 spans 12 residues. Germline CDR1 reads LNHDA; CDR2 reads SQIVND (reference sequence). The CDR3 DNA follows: TGTGCCAGTACCCGCATCGGAAACACCATATATTTT. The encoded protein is CASTRIGNTIYF.

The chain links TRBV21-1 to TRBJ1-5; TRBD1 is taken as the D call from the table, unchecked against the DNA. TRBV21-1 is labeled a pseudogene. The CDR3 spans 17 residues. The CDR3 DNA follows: TGTGCCAGCAGCAAAAGGGGTGACACCCATAGCAATCAGCCCCAGCATTTT. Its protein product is CASSKRGDTHSNQPQHF.

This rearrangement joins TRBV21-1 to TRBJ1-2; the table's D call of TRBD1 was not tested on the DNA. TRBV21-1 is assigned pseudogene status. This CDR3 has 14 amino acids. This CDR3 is CASSKVAANYGYTF. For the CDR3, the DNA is TGTGCCAGCAGCAAAGTGGCAGCTAACTATGGCTACACCTTC.

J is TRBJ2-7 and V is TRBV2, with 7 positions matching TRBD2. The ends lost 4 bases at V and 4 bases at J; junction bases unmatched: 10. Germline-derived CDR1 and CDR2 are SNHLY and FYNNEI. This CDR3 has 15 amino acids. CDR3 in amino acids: CASSGYGGGTYEQYF. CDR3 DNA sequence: TGTGCCAGCAGTGGATACGGCGGGGGTACATACGAGCAGTACTTC. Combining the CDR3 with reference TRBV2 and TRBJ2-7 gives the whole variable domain EPEVTQTPSHQVTQMGQEVILRCVPISNHLYFYWYRQILGQKVEFLVSFYNNEISEKSEIFDDQFSVERPDGSNFTLKIRSTKLEDSAMYFCASSGYGGGTYEQYFGPGTRLTVT.

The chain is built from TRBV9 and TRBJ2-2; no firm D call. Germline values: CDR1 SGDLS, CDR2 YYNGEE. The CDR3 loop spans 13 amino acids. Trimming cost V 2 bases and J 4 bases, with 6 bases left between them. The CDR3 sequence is CASSVRTTGELFF. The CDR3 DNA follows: TGTGCCAGCAGCGTCCGGACCACCGGGGAGCTGTTTTTT.

The CDR3 loop is CASSGLNSYEQYF. As DNA, the CDR3 is TGTGCCAGCAGCGGGCTCAACTCCTACGAGCAGTACTTC. The V call is TRBV9, the J call TRBJ2-7; D not resolved. The ends were cut back, 3 bases at V and 0 bases at J, with 7 bases in the middle. Per germline, CDR1 SGDLS and CDR2 YYNGEE. The CDR3 consists of 13 residues.

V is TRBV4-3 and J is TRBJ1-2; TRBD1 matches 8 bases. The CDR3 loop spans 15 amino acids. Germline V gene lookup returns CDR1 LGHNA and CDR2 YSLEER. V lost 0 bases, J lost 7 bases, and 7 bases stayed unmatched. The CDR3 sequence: CASSQDPRTGSGYTF. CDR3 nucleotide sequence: TGCGCCAGCAGCCAAGATCCTCGGACAGGGAGTGGCTACACCTTC.

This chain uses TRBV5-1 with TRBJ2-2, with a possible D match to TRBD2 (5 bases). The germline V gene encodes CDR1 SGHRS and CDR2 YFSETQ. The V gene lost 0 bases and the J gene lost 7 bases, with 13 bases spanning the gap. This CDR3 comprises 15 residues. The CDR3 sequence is CASSLAGKGGGELFF. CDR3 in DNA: TGCGCCAGCAGCTTGGCCGGGAAGGGTGGCGGGGAGCTGTTTTTT.

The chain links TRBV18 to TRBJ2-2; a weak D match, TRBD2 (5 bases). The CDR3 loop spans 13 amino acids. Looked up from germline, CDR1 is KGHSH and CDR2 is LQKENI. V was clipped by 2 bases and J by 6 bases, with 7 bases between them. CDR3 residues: CASSPGEPGELFF. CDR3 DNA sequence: TGTGCCAGCTCACCAGGGGAGCCCGGGGAGCTGTTTTTT.

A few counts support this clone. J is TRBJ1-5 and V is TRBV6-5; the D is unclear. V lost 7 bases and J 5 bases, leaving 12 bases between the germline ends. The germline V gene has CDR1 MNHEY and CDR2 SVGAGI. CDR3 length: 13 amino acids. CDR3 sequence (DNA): TGTGCCAGCACCCCGGCGAGAGATCAGCCCCAGCATTTT. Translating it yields CASTPARDQPQHF.

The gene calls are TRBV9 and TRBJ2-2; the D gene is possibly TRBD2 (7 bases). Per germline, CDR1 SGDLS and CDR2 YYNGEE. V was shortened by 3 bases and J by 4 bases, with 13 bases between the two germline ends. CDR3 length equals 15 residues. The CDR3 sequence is CASSGGGVPTGELFF. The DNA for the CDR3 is TGTGCCAGCAGCGGAGGGGGGGTACCCACCGGGGAGCTGTTTTTT.

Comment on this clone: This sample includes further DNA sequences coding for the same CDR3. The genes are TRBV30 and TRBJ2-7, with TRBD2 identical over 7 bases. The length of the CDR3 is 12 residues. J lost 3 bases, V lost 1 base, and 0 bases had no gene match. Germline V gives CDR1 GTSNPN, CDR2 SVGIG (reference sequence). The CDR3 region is CAWSAGGYEQYF. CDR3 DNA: TGTGCCTGGAGTGCGGGGGGCTACGAGCAGTACTTC.

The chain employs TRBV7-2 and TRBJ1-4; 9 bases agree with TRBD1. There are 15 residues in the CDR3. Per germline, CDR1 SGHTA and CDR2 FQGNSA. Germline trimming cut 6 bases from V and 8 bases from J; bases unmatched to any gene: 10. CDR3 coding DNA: TGTGCCAGCAGTCTAAACAGGGGGCCGGGAGAAAAACTGTTTTTT. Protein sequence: CASSLNRGPGEKLFF.

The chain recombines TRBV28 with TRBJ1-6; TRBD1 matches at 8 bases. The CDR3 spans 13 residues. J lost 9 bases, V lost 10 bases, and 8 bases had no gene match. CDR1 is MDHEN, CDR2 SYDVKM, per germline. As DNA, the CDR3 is TGTGCCAATCAGGACAGGGTAGGTTCACCCCTCCACTTT. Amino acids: CANQDRVGSPLHF.

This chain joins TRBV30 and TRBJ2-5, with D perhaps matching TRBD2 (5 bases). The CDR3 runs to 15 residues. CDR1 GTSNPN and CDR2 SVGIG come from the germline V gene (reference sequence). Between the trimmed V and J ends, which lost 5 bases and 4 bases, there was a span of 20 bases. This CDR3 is CAWDNRGGDAETQYF. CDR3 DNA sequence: TGTGCCTGGGACAACCGGGGTGGGGATGCAGAGACCCAGTACTTC.

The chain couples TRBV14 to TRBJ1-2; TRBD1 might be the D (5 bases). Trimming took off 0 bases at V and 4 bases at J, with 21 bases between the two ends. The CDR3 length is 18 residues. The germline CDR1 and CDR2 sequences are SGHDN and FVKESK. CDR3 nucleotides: TGTGCCAGCAGCCAAGATGACCTTTTCGACAGCCACTCCTATGGCTACACCTTC. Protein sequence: CASSQDDLFDSHSYGYTF.

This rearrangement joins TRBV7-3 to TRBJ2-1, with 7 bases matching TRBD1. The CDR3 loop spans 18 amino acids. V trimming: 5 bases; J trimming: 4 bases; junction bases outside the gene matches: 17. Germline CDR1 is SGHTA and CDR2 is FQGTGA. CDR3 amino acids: CASSPETGSYWGYNEQFF. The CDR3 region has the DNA TGTGCCAGCAGCCCAGAGACAGGGTCATATTGGGGATACAATGAGCAGTTCTTC.

CDR3 sequence: CASSLVTTANSPLHF. The CDR3 DNA reads TGCGCCAGCAGCCTTGTGACAACAGCTAATTCACCCCTCCACTTT. The chain uses TRBV4-1 and TRBJ1-6, with D hard to call. Trimming cost V 4 bases and J 6 bases, with 13 bases left between them. The length of the CDR3 is 15 residues. The germline V gene encodes CDR1 MGHRA and CDR2 YSYEKL.

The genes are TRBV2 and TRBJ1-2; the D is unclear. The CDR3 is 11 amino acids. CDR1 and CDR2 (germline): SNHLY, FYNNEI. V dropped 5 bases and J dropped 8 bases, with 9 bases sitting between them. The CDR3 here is CASSFSGGYTF. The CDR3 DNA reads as TGTGCCAGCAGTTTCAGTGGGGGCTACACCTTC.

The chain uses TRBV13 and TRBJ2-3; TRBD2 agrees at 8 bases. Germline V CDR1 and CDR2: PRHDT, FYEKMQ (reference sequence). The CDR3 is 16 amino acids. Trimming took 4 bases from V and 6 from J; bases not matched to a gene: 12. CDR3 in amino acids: CASSSPFGGVSDTQYF. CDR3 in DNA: TGTGCCAGCAGCTCCCCGTTCGGGGGGGTCTCGGATACGCAGTATTTT.

The DNA of the CDR3 is TGTGCCAGCAGTGAAGAGGGGCAGGATTTTAATTCACCCCTCCACTTT. It yields the protein CASSEEGQDFNSPLHF. V and J are TRBV2 and TRBJ1-6; possibly TRBD1 for D (5 bases). V gave up 1 base and J gave up 6 bases, with 13 bases separating them. CDR3 length: 16 amino acids. Germline V gives CDR1 SNHLY, CDR2 FYNNEI.

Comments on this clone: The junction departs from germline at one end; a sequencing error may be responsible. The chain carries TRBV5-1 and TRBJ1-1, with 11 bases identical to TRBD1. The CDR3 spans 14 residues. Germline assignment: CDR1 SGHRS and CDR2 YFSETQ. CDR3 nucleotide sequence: TGCGCCAGCAGCGGACAGGGGGCGGCAAGCGAAGTTTTCTTT. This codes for CASSGQGAASEVFF.